A selection of T cell receptor beta chains follows, all from one sample in a study of blood T cells in healthy people across ages. TCRdb reanalysed the 5' RACE reads using MiXCR and keeps one entry per CDR3 protein. This sample yields approximately 850,000 distinct CDR3 sequences, of which 55% to 70% are seen a single time; over 20% belongs to the top ten. The sample taken for sequencing was blood. The receptor source for this set is a man aged 25-40 years in good health. CDR3s include the opening cysteine and the closing phenylalanine or tryptophan. D genes are given only for firm matches. For some rows the clone size is stated as once, few or many, or as a class when expanded; others skip it.

.	TRBV29-1	.	TRBJ1-1	CSVDRATSNTEAFF	TGCAGCGTTGACAGGGCCACGTCGAACACTGAAGCTTTCTTT
TRBD1	TRBV7-9	.	TRBJ2-7	CASSYGVPGQGVYEQYF	TGTGCCAGCAGCTACGGGGTCCCGGGACAGGGTGTTTACGAGCAGTACTTC
.	TRBV29-1	.	TRBJ1-2	CSVDGGLGYTF	TGCAGCGTTGACGGGGGGTTGGGCTACACCTTC
.	TRBV5-4	.	TRBJ2-7	CASSLFGQGYFRNEQYF	TGTGCCAGCAGCTTGTTTGGGCAGGGTTATTTCCGAAATGAGCAGTACTTC
TRBD1	TRBV12-3/TRBV12-4	few	TRBJ1-6	CASRPGQGNSPLHF	TGTGCCAGCAGACCGGGACAGGGAAATTCACCCCTCCACTTT
.	TRBV7-6	.	TRBJ2-3	CASSLELSNTDTQYF	TGTGCCAGCAGCTTAGAGCTCTCGAACACAGATACGCAGTATTTT
.	TRBV18	few	TRBJ1-1	CASSSATMNTEAFF	TGTGCCAGCTCATCCGCGACAATGAACACTGAAGCTTTCTTT
.	TRBV28	.	TRBJ1-1	CASEDRNTEAFF	TGTGCCAGTGAAGACAGAAACACTGAAGCTTTCTTT
TRBD2	TRBV2	.	TRBJ2-7	CAGHSGRTYEQYF	TGTGCCGGTCATAGCGGGAGAACCTACGAGCAGTACTTC
TRBD2	TRBV6-6	.	TRBJ2-1	CASSSLAAAYNEQFF	TGTGCCAGCAGTTCACTAGCGGCAGCATACAATGAGCAGTTCTTC
.	TRBV29-1	few	TRBJ2-4	CSAQPLGIGAKNIQYF	TGCAGCGCTCAACCGCTGGGTATCGGGGCCAAAAACATTCAGTACTTC
TRBD1	TRBV9	.	TRBJ2-5	CASSVDVGRGQAETQYF	TGTGCCAGCAGCGTAGACGTGGGCAGGGGGCAGGCGGAGACCCAGTACTTC
.	TRBV7-2	.	TRBJ2-7	CASSSMDRYEQYF	TGTGCCAGCAGCTCCATGGATCGGTACGAGCAGTACTTC
.	TRBV3-1	many	TRBJ2-6	CASSLDATGANVLTF	TGTGCCAGCAGCCTGGACGCGACTGGGGCCAACGTCCTGACTTTC
TRBD2	TRBV6-5	.	TRBJ2-7	CASRLTGTSTREQYF	TGTGCCAGCAGGCTCACCGGGACTAGTACCCGCGAGCAGTACTTC
.	TRBV6-6	.	TRBJ1-5	CASTLGDLSNQPQHF	TGTGCCAGCACCCTGGGGGATCTGAGCAATCAGCCCCAGCATTTT
TRBD2	TRBV6-5	.	TRBJ2-3	CASSDSGGRGVSDTQYF	TGTGCCAGCAGTGACTCGGGAGGGCGGGGGGTCAGTGATACGCAGTATTTT
.	TRBV15	few	TRBJ2-7	CATSSRAFPGYEQYF	TGTGCCACCAGCAGTCGTGCATTTCCGGGGTACGAGCAGTACTTC
TRBD1	TRBV29-1	.	TRBJ2-3	CSEGQGRADTQYF	TGCAGCGAGGGACAGGGGAGAGCAGATACGCAGTATTTT
.	TRBV7-2	.	TRBJ2-7	CASSLERLYEQYF	TGTGCCAGCAGCTTAGAGCGGCTATACGAGCAGTACTTC
.	TRBV20-1	.	TRBJ2-5	CSARVGLSRVGNEQYF	TGCAGCGCTAGAGTGGGGCTTTCTCGTGTAGGAAATGAGCAGTACTTC
TRBD1	TRBV13	.	TRBJ2-7	CASSKDRGYEQYF	TGTGCCAGCAGCAAAGACAGGGGATACGAGCAGTACTTC
.	TRBV5-1	.	TRBJ2-7	CASSAQNEQYF	TGCGCCAGCAGCGCCCAAAACGAGCAGTACTTC
.	TRBV13	few	TRBJ2-1	CASSSEGVANEQFF	TGTGCCAGCAGCTCCGAGGGGGTCGCCAATGAGCAGTTCTTC
.	TRBV28	.	TRBJ2-1	CATIRLVGDEQFF	TGTGCCACCATTCGGCTAGTGGGGGATGAGCAGTTCTTC
TRBD1	TRBV6-5	.	TRBJ2-5	CASSPRDRQETQYF	TGTGCCAGCAGCCCTCGGGACAGACAAGAGACCCAGTACTTC
.	TRBV28	few	TRBJ2-7	CASSFQNYEQYF	TGTGCCAGCAGTTTTCAGAACTACGAGCAGTACTTC
.	TRBV4-1	.	TRBJ2-7	CASSQDPGALDEQYF	TGCGCCAGCAGCCAAGATCCGGGGGCATTGGACGAGCAGTACTTC
TRBD1	TRBV9	few	TRBJ2-1	CASSSRDRGLNEQFF	TGTGCCAGCAGCTCACGGGACAGGGGCCTCAATGAGCAGTTCTTC
.	TRBV25-1	.	TRBJ1-2	CASSGRESNYGYTF	TGTGCCAGCAGTGGTAGGGAAAGCAACTATGGCTACACCTTC
.	TRBV28	.	TRBJ2-1	CASSWPSSYNEQFF	TGTGCCAGCAGTTGGCCAAGCTCCTACAATGAGCAGTTCTTC
TRBD2	TRBV7-2	.	TRBJ2-5	CASSLRLALQETQYF	TGTGCCAGCAGCTTAAGACTAGCGCTGCAAGAGACCCAGTACTTC
.	TRBV28	.	TRBJ1-1	CASTPPRVKTEAFF	TGTGCCAGCACTCCCCCGAGGGTTAAGACTGAAGCTTTCTTT
.	TRBV7-2	once	TRBJ1-1	CASSPHMNTEAFF	TGTGCCAGCAGCCCGCATATGAACACTGAAGCTTTCTTT
.	TRBV7-3	.	TRBJ1-2	CASSSPGRGPEGYTF	TGTGCCAGCAGCTCCCCTGGACGAGGACCGGAGGGCTACACCTTC
TRBD2	TRBV29-1	few	TRBJ2-1	CSVELAGGFDEQFF	TGCAGCGTTGAATTAGCGGGAGGTTTCGATGAGCAGTTCTTC
.	TRBV28	.	TRBJ1-5	CASSLLWIKSQPQHF	TGTGCCAGCAGTTTGCTGTGGATTAAGAGTCAGCCCCAGCATTTT
.	TRBV7-2	.	TRBJ1-2	CASSLGRVGYGYTF	TGTGCCAGCAGCTTGGGTAGGGTGGGCTATGGCTACACCTTC
.	TRBV12-3/TRBV12-4	.	TRBJ1-1	CASGPQGASPQEAFF	TGTGCCAGCGGACCACAGGGCGCTTCCCCCCAAGAAGCTTTCTTT
TRBD2	TRBV29-1	.	TRBJ2-7	CSVEIGLAASYEQYF	TGCAGCGTTGAAATCGGACTAGCGGCCTCCTACGAGCAGTACTTC
TRBD2	TRBV12-3/TRBV12-4	.	TRBJ2-5	CASSFSTSGTSGSIGETQYF	TGTGCCAGCAGTTTTTCAACTAGCGGGACATCTGGGTCCATAGGAGAGACCCAGTACTTC
TRBD1	TRBV6-2/TRBV6-3	few	TRBJ2-1	CASKTLPGQGQEKQFF	TGTGCCAGCAAAACGTTGCCGGGACAGGGTCAAGAGAAGCAGTTCTTC
.	TRBV7-2	.	TRBJ2-1	CASSFDGSSYNEQFF	TGTGCCAGCAGCTTTGACGGAAGCTCCTACAATGAGCAGTTCTTC
.	TRBV7-2	few	TRBJ2-1	CASSLDGQANEQFF	TGTGCCAGCAGCTTAGACGGACAAGCCAATGAGCAGTTCTTC
.	TRBV7-2	.	TRBJ2-1	CASSATRANEQFF	TGTGCCAGCAGCGCTACTAGAGCCAATGAGCAGTTCTTC
.	TRBV10-3	.	TRBJ2-5	CASYTFSAETQYF	TGTGCCAGTTACACCTTCAGCGCGGAGACCCAGTACTTC
.	TRBV7-9	.	TRBJ2-3	CASSLAGRGTDTQYF	TGTGCCAGCAGCTTAGCGGGGCGTGGCACAGATACGCAGTATTTT
TRBD1	TRBV25-1	.	TRBJ1-2	CASRMTGGYYGYTF	TGTGCCAGCAGGATGACAGGGGGCTACTATGGCTACACCTTC
TRBD2	TRBV29-1	.	TRBJ2-1	CSTSGGASLFNEQFF	TGCAGCACGAGCGGGGGGGCTTCATTGTTTAATGAGCAGTTCTTC
.	TRBV25-1	once	TRBJ1-1	CASSRGAGVNTEAFF	TGTGCCAGCAGTAGAGGGGCTGGAGTTAACACTGAAGCTTTCTTT
.	TRBV29-1	.	TRBJ2-1	CSAIRAGTPYNEQFF	TGCAGCGCGATCAGGGCGGGGACACCCTACAATGAGCAGTTCTTC
.	TRBV28	.	TRBJ2-1	CASRKRDTYNEQFF	TGTGCCAGCAGAAAGCGGGACACCTACAATGAGCAGTTCTTC
.	TRBV25-1	.	TRBJ2-7	CASSEVGIYEQYF	TGTGCCAGCAGTGAGGTGGGGATCTACGAGCAGTACTTC